This T cell receptor beta chain derives from a study of long-term antiretroviral therapy in people with HIV (dated by TCRdb to between 2021 and 2023). Background on the whole study: The earliest samples were collected about a decade before the 2015 WHO recommendation for immediate ART, when ART was typically delayed until CD4 counts fell. From 25 to 30 adults with confirmed HIV infection, the cohort provided fewer than 200 cryopreserved PBMC samples, gathered serially across a mean of around six years (range 1-12). No cross-contamination during QIAcube processing was seen in test extractions of a monoclonal T-cell line run alongside around 34 polyclonal samples. Of the approximately 30 participants with HIV, about a dozen were female. Whether ART initiation and durable HIV suppression were associated with changes in peripheral blood TRB repertoire composition and diversity was tested in a retrospective serial study. Broad study findings and their caveats: The samples span the years 2004 to 2017, and the ART regimens used may be less effective than current regimens. Owing to limited PBMC availability, only the TCR beta chain was sequenced, without alpha chain pairing. Unsorted PBMC were profiled instead of sorted CD4+ and CD8+ T cells because pre-ART samples had limited cell numbers. Starting ART was linked to a significant rise in TRB diversity, yet even with long-term ART the diversity remained significantly lower than in transplant donor controls. Inferences about post-ART repertoire changes are limited because no data were available on ART adherence, viral resistance or therapy changes. At every time point, the repertoire was dominated by expanded TRB clones first identified before ART initiation, although this dominance fluctuated and, in many PLHIV, declined after ART. Narrower CDR3 length ranges were observed in HIV repertoires than in controls, and an antigen-experienced repertoire with only a slight naive shift after ART was suggested by the network structure.

The immunoSEQ hsTCRB v3.0 assay was used at survey level resolution to sequence the TRB variable region. A depth of about 35,000-55,000 T-cell genomes per sample was targeted for TRB sequencing. Pooled TRB libraries were sequenced on an Illumina MiSeq with a v3 150-cycle kit. The study's processing was this. Analysis of repertoires was carried out in R inside a reproducible Nextflow workflow spanning QC, data transformation and analysis. LymphoSeq2, an R package for AIRR-Seq data exploration, was used to implement custom analyses. A few samples that produced fewer than 5000 total TRB sequences were removed, so some 190 HIV repertoires were analyzed. Of the 188 retained HIV repertoires, roughly 61 were collected before and 129 after ART initiation. Repertoires were downsampled to 5000 TRB nucleotide sequences, and summary statistics were averaged over 100 downsampling iterations. The analysis kept only TRB sequences whose CDR3 regions were at least seven amino acids long. A Shannon entropy-derived clonality score and the Gini coefficient were used to measure diversity. In repertoire networks, the top 5000 CDR3 amino acid sequences were linked whenever an edit distance of one separated two sequences. For TRB CDR3 amino acid sequences, antigen specificity groups and MHC restriction were predicted with GLIPH2. To flag known associations with CMV, EBV, HIV or tissue antigens, CDR3 amino acid sequences were compared against VDJdb and McPAS-TCR. Pre-ART, post-ART and control groups were compared with Wilcoxon signed-rank tests and Holm-Bonferroni correction. TCRdb holds this immuneACCESS table with in-frame rearrangements only. Some clones are missing; in checked studies, unresolved V genes explain under half, and the rest has no known cause. The V and J calls and clone size are taken from that table; D and trimming were inferred from the DNA. The sample profile shows roughly 16,000 clones; approximately 78% of them were found once. Together, the top ten hold roughly 9.5% of the sample.

The CDR3 has 15 amino acids, counting the end cysteine and phenylalanine. Of the read, only the CDR3 DNA is kept; its 45 bases are in frame from base 1. The germline ends are 18 bases apart after V is trimmed by 5 bases and J by 5 bases. CDR1 MDHEN and CDR2 SYDVKM are derived from the germline V gene. Inclusion was restricted to participants for whom at least one PBMC sample before ART initiation and at least two post-ART samples were available. Every participant with HIV received treatment in the United States of America. Before DNA extraction, cryopreserved samples of 1-10 million PBMC were thawed and washed. At the time of the earliest PBMC sample, participants with HIV were aged between roughly 20 and 54 years. Each participant contributed PBMC samples from 1-4 timepoints before ART initiation and 2-8 timepoints after ART initiation, with a median of 7 samples. Serial HIV viral load, CD4+ T-cell count, ART history and demographic data were obtained for every participant. Genomic DNA was extracted from unsorted PBMC with a Qiagen kit on a QIAcube, with processing performed in batches of 12 samples.

Regarding this clone: Its antigen is currently not known. There are no base qualities to consult, and no much larger clone falls within one base.

Sequences were derived from unsorted PBMCs, sampled 0.3 years after starting antiretroviral therapy. The sequence was collected from a man aged 18 to 29 with HIV. The chain couples TRBV28 to TRBJ1-2, and perhaps TRBD1 as D gene, on 5 matching bases. The CDR3 protein: CASSPPGGGAYGYTF. Read as DNA, the sequence is TGTGCCAGCAGTCCCCCGGGCGGCGGGGCGTATGGCTACACCTTC.